A selection of T cell receptor beta chains follows, all from one sample in a study of T cells after yellow fever vaccination. TCRdb re-called the 5' RACE reads through MiXCR, storing one row per CDR3 protein. The sample shows about 330,000 distinct CDR3 sequences, about 4% of them seen only once. The sample was PBMCs, taken 5 days after the yellow fever booster vaccination. These TCRs come from a man younger than 35 who received the YFV17D yellow fever vaccine. CDR3s include the opening cysteine and the closing phenylalanine or tryptophan.

TRBV4-1,CASSSTPGHNTGELFF
TRBV7-6,CASSLGPGGAAATDTQYF
TRBV4-1,CASSQDFGLGDGYTF
TRBV5-4,CASSLNRGANTEAFF
TRBV12-3/TRBV12-4,CASGGLGRNSPLHF
TRBV12-3/TRBV12-4,CASSLERKEETQYF
TRBV27,CASREGVYGYTF
TRBV18,CASSTGENTEAFF
TRBV9,CASSRQPYQETQYF
TRBV20-1,CSALGPSTDTQYF
TRBV12-3/TRBV12-4,CASSLSGGSNNEQFF
TRBV12-3/TRBV12-4,CASSFPGVNTGELFF
TRBV11-2,CASSFPGQSYEQYF
TRBV20-1,CSAPRQSGELFF
TRBV19,CASSIASGPSSYEQYF
TRBV7-9,CASSLGSPEQFF
TRBV18,CASSREGGNTIYF
TRBV4-1,CASSQADSSGNTIYF
TRBV4-3,CASSRGGPSDTGELFF
TRBV9,CASSVDRGGLETQYF
TRBV7-8,CASSLVPHDREVDEQFF
TRBV6-2/TRBV6-3,CASSTAGGNTEAFF
TRBV3-1,CASSQGGPTDTQYF
TRBV2,CASNSGTGETQYF
TRBV7-9,CASSTVGGQPQHF
TRBV18,CASSPGRVVNNEQFF
TRBV12-3/TRBV12-4,CASSLATDQPQHF